This T cell receptor (beta chain) was identified in a study of radiotherapy plus CTLA-4 blockade in lung cancer. Ipilimumab-mediated CTLA-4 blockade plus focal radiation was given to patients having chemo-refractory metastatic non-small-cell lung cancer. The repertoire was sequenced with immunoSEQ multiplex PCR; TCRdb's copy has only in-frame clones and lacks some. Of around 85,000 clones listed, around 86% are singletons. The J segment lost 7 bases and the V segment lost 7 bases, leaving 8 bases of the junction unmatched. In germline, CDR1 is MDHEN, CDR2 SYDVKM. The CDR3 has 14 residues. This TCR was recovered from a human donor with non-small cell lung cancer who had a partial response to radiotherapy plus ipilimumab. The specimen comprised peripheral blood, sampled from a patient treated with radiotherapy plus ipilimumab. This chain connects TRBV28 to TRBJ2-3; 10 bases map to TRBD1. Here the CDR3 reads CASTRTGGRNTQYF. In nucleotides, the CDR3 is TGTGCCAGCACTCGGACAGGGGGAAGAAATACGCAGTATTTT.